These 23 T cell receptor beta chains came from one sample sequenced in a study of blood T cell repertoires in COVID-19. Clones were sequenced by immunoSEQ multiplex PCR, and TCRdb holds only the in-frame ones, with some missing. The table shows 200,000 to 250,000 clones, with around 84% occurring only once. Input material: PBMCs or T cells enriched from blood (not recorded which). The receptors derive from a woman aged 35 to 49 who had recovered from COVID-19.

The V call is TRBV10-3, the J call TRBJ1-1; 9 bases line up with TRBD1. The V gene end was trimmed by 10 bases and the J gene end by 5 bases; junction bases not matched to a gene: 11. The CDR3 runs 14 residues. CDR1 ENHRY and CDR2 SYGVKD come from the germline V gene. The DNA of the CDR3 is TGTGCCACCCTATCGGGACAGGGATATACTGAAGCTTTCTTT. It encodes CATLSGQGYTEAFF.

The chain is built from TRBV28 and TRBJ2-3, with TRBD2 as a possible D gene (5 bases). Germline V gene data show CDR1 as MDHEN and CDR2 as SYDVKM. V was trimmed by 3 bases and J by 2 bases, leaving 15 bases between them. The CDR3 covers 16 residues. This CDR3 is CASSLQRLGDTDTQYF. The CDR3 DNA reads as TGTGCCAGCAGTTTGCAGCGGCTGGGCGACACAGATACGCAGTATTTT.

The chain is built from TRBV15 and TRBJ1-2; D unclear. Germline lookup yields CDR1 LNHNV and CDR2 YYDKDF (reference sequence). The V end was cut by 2 bases, the J end by 8 bases, with 18 bases between. The CDR3 extends over 15 amino acids. CDR3 sequence reads: CATSRSSGRGGGYTF. Here the CDR3 DNA reads TGTGCCACCAGCAGATCCTCGGGCCGGGGTGGGGGCTACACCTTC. Based on the CDR3 plus reference TRBV15 and TRBJ1-2, the full variable domain is DAMVIQNPRYQVTQFGKPVTLSCSQTLNHNVMYWYQQKSSQAPKLLFHYYDKDFNNEADTPDNFQSRRPNTSFCFLDIRSPGLGDTAMYLCATSRSSGRGGGYTFGSGTRLTVV.

V gene TRBV2 combines with J gene TRBJ1-1, with a possible D match to TRBD1 (6 bases). Trimming took 7 bases from V and 0 from J, leaving 18 bases between them. The CDR3 spans 16 residues. Germline assignment: CDR1 SNHLY and CDR2 FYNNEI. CDR3 DNA: TGTGCCAGCACCACTGAAGTAGCAGGGGTGAACACTGAAGCTTTCTTT. It yields the protein CASTTEVAGVNTEAFF. The full variable domain, completed using reference TRBV2 and TRBJ1-1, is EPEVTQTPSHQVTQMGQEVILRCVPISNHLYFYWYRQILGQKVEFLVSFYNNEISEKSEIFDDQFSVERPDGSNFTLKIRSTKLEDSAMYFCASTTEVAGVNTEAFFGQGTRLTVV.

V usage is TRBV7-9 and J usage is TRBJ2-1; 10 bases are a match to TRBD2. This CDR3 has 15 residues. The germline CDR1 and CDR2 sequences are SEHNR and FQNEAQ (reference sequence). Trimming removed 5 bases from V and 10 bases from J; junction bases left unmatched: 11. Here the CDR3 DNA reads TGTGCCAGCAGCCGTCTAGCGGGAGCGTGGGTCGAGCAGTTCTTC. It specifies CASSRLAGAWVEQFF.

This chain joins TRBV6-6 and TRBJ2-2; 11 bases line up with TRBD1. V shed 8 bases and J 5 bases; nucleotides not matched to a gene: 4. CDR3 length: 14 amino acids. Per the germline V gene, CDR1 is MNHNY and CDR2 is SVGAGI (reference sequence). This CDR3 reads CASSGQGATGELFF. The CDR3 DNA reads TGTGCCAGCTCAGGACAGGGGGCGACCGGGGAGCTGTTTTTT.

The V and J genes are TRBV19 and TRBJ2-2; TRBD1 might be the D (6 bases). Germline assignment: CDR1 LNHDA and CDR2 SQIVND (reference sequence). The ends were cut back, 7 bases at V and 3 bases at J, with 15 bases in the middle. This CDR3 has 15 amino acids. The CDR3 bases are TGTGCCAGTACCGAGGGGCAGGGGCACACCGGGGAGCTGTTTTTT. Translation: CASTEGQGHTGELFF.

CDR3 amino acids: CASSTQQLASTDTQYF. The CDR3 region has the DNA TGCGCCAGCAGCACCCAGCAGCTAGCGAGCACAGATACGCAGTATTTT. The chain is built from TRBV5-1 and TRBJ2-3; D might be TRBD2 (6 bases). V lost 4 bases, J lost 0 bases, and 15 bases lay in between. The CDR3 extends over 16 amino acids. In germline, CDR1 is SGHRS, CDR2 YFSETQ. The full variable domain, rest sourced from reference TRBV5-1 and TRBJ2-3, is KAGVTQTPRYLIKTRGQQVTLSCSPISGHRSVSWYQQTPGQGLQFLFEYFSETQRNKGNFPGRFSGRQFSNSRSEMNVSTLELGDSALYLCASSTQQLASTDTQYFGPGTRLTVL.

V and J are TRBV20-1 and TRBJ2-1; 7 nucleotides match TRBD2. V was pared by 3 bases and J by 9 bases, with 2 bases of the junction left unmatched. There are 11 residues in the CDR3. CDR1 and CDR2 (germline): DFQATT, SNEGSKA (reference sequence). CDR3 in DNA: TGCAGTGCTAGCACGGGGGGTGAGCAGTTCTTC. Translation gives CSASTGGEQFF.

The chain employs TRBV18 and TRBJ2-5; 11 nucleotides line up with TRBD2. Germline lookup yields CDR1 KGHSH and CDR2 LQKENI. The trim removed 0 bases at V and 5 bases at J, leaving 2 bases unmatched. The CDR3 runs 15 residues. The CDR3 sequence is CASSPPGLAAETQYF. CDR3 DNA: TGTGCCAGCTCACCACCGGGACTAGCGGCGGAGACCCAGTACTTC.

The V gene is TRBV5-1, the J gene TRBJ1-3; D gene uncertain. V lost 0 bases and J lost 0, with 7 bases in between. The CDR3 spans 15 residues. Germline V gene data show CDR1 as SGHRS and CDR2 as YFSETQ. CDR3 amino acids: CASSLAGDSGNTIYF. In DNA form, the CDR3 reads TGCGCCAGCAGCTTGGCCGGAGACTCTGGAAACACCATATATTTT.

The chain uses TRBV5-1 and TRBJ1-3, with TRBD1 identical over 7 bases. CDR1 is SGHRS, CDR2 YFSETQ, per germline. The V and J ends lost 0 bases and 2 bases, in that order; junction bases with no gene match: 5. The CDR3 extends over 16 amino acids. The CDR3 region is CASSLDRQGTGNTIYF. The CDR3 DNA is TGCGCCAGCAGCTTGGATCGACAGGGTACTGGAAACACCATATATTTT.

The V call is TRBV3-1 (or the pseudogene TRBV3-2), the J call TRBJ2-3; TRBD2 matches 15 bases. The germline V gene encodes CDR1 LGHDT and CDR2 YNNKEL (reference sequence). Losses at the gene ends were 4 bases for V and 4 bases for J; bases not matched to a gene: 6. The CDR3 runs to 17 residues. The CDR3 DNA reads TGTGCCAGCAGCCTCGGACTAGCGGGAGGGTCACCAGATACGCAGTATTTT. This sequence encodes CASSLGLAGGSPDTQYF.

The V gene is TRBV15, the J gene TRBJ1-5, with D possibly matching TRBD1 (5 bases). This CDR3 contains 14 residues. Germline V lookup: CDR1 LNHNV, CDR2 YYDKDF (reference sequence). Trimming pared 3 bases from V and 6 bases from J, leaving 12 bases between. This CDR3 is CATSSRTYGQPQHF. The CDR3, as DNA: TGTGCCACCAGCAGTAGGACATATGGTCAGCCCCAGCATTTT.

This sequence joins TRBV7-8 and TRBJ2-2; TRBD1 aligns across 10 bases. Germline-derived CDR1 and CDR2 are SGHVS and FQNEAQ. The V and J ends lost 9 bases and 3 bases, in that order; junction bases with no gene match: 7. The CDR3 totals 15 residues. CDR3: CASPPGQGHTGELFF. The CDR3 coding sequence is TGTGCCAGTCCACCGGGACAGGGGCACACCGGGGAGCTGTTTTTT.

The rearrangement links TRBV10-3 to TRBJ2-5; 12 bases match TRBD2. V trimming: 5 bases; J trimming: 1 base; junction bases outside the gene matches: 5. The CDR3 runs to 16 residues. Germline CDR1 ENHRY, CDR2 SYGVKD. CDR3 sequence reads: CAISSPGLAGQETQYF. The CDR3 nucleotides are TGTGCCATCAGTTCCCCGGGACTAGCGGGCCAAGAGACCCAGTACTTC.

The chain couples TRBV5-4 to TRBJ1-2, with 12 bases matching TRBD1. In germline, CDR1 is SGHNT, CDR2 YYREEE (reference sequence). The CDR3 spans 18 residues. Trimming took 4 bases from V and 0 from J; bases not matched to a gene: 10. As DNA, the CDR3 is TGTGCCAGCAGCCAATTGGGGGACAGGGGGCTCACTAACTATGGCTACACCTTC. Residues: CASSQLGDRGLTNYGYTF.

The genes are TRBV7-9 and TRBJ2-1; weak D call: TRBD2 (6 bases). V gave up 5 bases and J gave up 3 bases, with 14 bases separating them. The germline CDR1 and CDR2 sequences are SEHNR and FQNEAQ (reference sequence). The CDR3 has 15 residues. In DNA form, the CDR3 reads TGTGCCAGCAGCCTACTAGCCGGGAACTACAATGAGCAGTTCTTC. Protein product: CASSLLAGNYNEQFF.

V is TRBV28 and J is TRBJ2-5; 8 bases map to TRBD1. The ends lost 3 bases at V and 5 bases at J; junction bases unmatched: 8. Per germline, CDR1 MDHEN and CDR2 SYDVKM. This CDR3 region has 15 residues. CDR3 amino acids: CASSFLTQGAETQYF. The DNA of the CDR3 is TGTGCCAGCAGTTTTCTCACCCAGGGGGCGGAGACCCAGTACTTC.

The chain joins TRBV5-5 to TRBJ2-3; 7 positions match TRBD1. Germline assignment: CDR1 SGHKS and CDR2 YYEKEE (reference sequence). With 3 bases clipped from V and 7 bases from J, the junction kept 5 bases outside the gene matches. The CDR3 length is 13 residues. The CDR3 protein is CASSSPRGNTQYF. The CDR3 DNA reads as TGTGCCAGCAGCTCTCCCAGGGGGAATACGCAGTATTTT.

J is TRBJ1-3 and V is TRBV5-1, with a possible D match to TRBD1 (5 bases). Trimming cost V 0 bases and J 4 bases, with 17 bases left between them. Germline V gives CDR1 SGHRS, CDR2 YFSETQ. The CDR3 is 17 amino acids. The CDR3 sequence: CASSLAGGLAEGNTIYF. CDR3 bases: TGCGCCAGCAGCTTGGCCGGGGGTCTAGCGGAGGGAAACACCATATATTTT. The full variable domain, with the rest looked up from reference TRBV5-1 and TRBJ1-3, is KAGVTQTPRYLIKTRGQQVTLSCSPISGHRSVSWYQQTPGQGLQFLFEYFSETQRNKGNFPGRFSGRQFSNSRSEMNVSTLELGDSALYLCASSLAGGLAEGNTIYFGEGSWLTVV.

The chain couples TRBV7-2 to TRBJ1-2; 9 bases align to TRBD1. Germline V gives CDR1 SGHTA, CDR2 FQGNSA. The CDR3 runs to 13 residues. J was trimmed by 8 bases and V by 3 bases; bases with no gene match: 4. The chain's CDR3 is CASSLGQGLGYTF. Written as DNA, the CDR3 is TGTGCCAGCAGCTTGGGACAGGGCCTAGGCTACACCTTC.

The chain uses TRBV6-5 and TRBJ2-2, with D possibly TRBD1 on 6 matching bases. Germline values: CDR1 MNHEY, CDR2 SVGAGI. V lost 6 bases, J lost 5 bases, and 13 bases lay in between. The CDR3 has 14 residues. CDR3 DNA sequence: TGTGCCAGCAGCCAACTTAGGGGGACCGGGGAGCTGTTTTTT. Amino acid sequence: CASSQLRGTGELFF.